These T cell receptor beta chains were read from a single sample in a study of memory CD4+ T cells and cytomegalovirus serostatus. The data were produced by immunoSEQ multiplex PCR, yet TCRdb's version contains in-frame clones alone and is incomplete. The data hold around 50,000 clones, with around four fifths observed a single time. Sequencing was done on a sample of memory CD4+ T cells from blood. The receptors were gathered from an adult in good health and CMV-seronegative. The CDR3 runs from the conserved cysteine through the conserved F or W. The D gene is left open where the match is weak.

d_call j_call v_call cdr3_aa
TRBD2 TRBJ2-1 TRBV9 CASSSGTREDEQFF
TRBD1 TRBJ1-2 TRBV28 CASRGDSPYGYTF
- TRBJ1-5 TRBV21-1 CASSLRVRFQNYSNQPQHF
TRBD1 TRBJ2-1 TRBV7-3 CASSLTLNRGRDNEQFF
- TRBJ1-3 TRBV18 CASSPRTPVSSGNTIYF
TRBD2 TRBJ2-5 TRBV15 CATSILGRTSGRGETQYF
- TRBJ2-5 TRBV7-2 CASSLSGASGETQYF
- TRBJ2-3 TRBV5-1 CASRLGPYPTDTQYF
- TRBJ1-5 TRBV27 CASSLSRALNQPQHF
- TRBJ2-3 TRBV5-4 CASSPRPPGQGTDTQYF
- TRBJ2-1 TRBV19 CASSLDRSSYNEQFF
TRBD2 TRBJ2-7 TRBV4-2 CASSQRPIAGVGEQYF
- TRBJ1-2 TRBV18 CASSPRGVANYGYTF
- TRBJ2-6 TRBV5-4 CASSLMGGANVLTF
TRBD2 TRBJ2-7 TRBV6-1 CASSTSGRVHEQYF
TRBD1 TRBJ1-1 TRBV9 CASSLQTGVATEAFF
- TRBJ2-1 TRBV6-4 CASTGLPSVDEQFF
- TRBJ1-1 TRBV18 CASSPQENKRNTEAFF
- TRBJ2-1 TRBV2 CASSEKQSSYNEQFF
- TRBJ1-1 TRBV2 CASSLDRYEAFF
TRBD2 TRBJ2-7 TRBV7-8 CASSSLAVSSYEQYF
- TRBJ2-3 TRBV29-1 CSEGGTSTDTQYF
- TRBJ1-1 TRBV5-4 CASSRTGFEAFF